The 32 T cell receptor beta chains below come from one sample, sequenced in a study of CD8+ T cells in alopecia areata. Treatment given: oral pan-JAK inhibitor, 5-10 mg twice daily. RNA was isolated and reverse transcribed to cDNA, the sequencing template. The assay was immunoSEQ multiplex PCR, and TCRdb's table has in-frame clones only and misses some. Here the sample spans 80,000 or so clones, approximately 70% being singletons. Sequenced here: CD8+ T cells sorted from blood, sampled at week 24, from a patient treated with tofacitinib. These receptors came from a human donor with alopecia areata.

The chain couples TRBV11-3 to TRBJ2-3; TRBD2 is a possible D gene (6 bases). Trimming took off 5 bases at V and 2 bases at J, with 11 bases between the two ends. Germline CDR1 SGHNT, CDR2 YENEEA. The CDR3 contains 14 residues. As DNA, the CDR3 is TGTGCCAGCAGCCCCGGGACTTACACAGATACGCAGTATTTT. The encoded protein is CASSPGTYTDTQYF. The full variable domain, with the rest looked up from reference TRBV11-3 and TRBJ2-3, is EAGVVQSPRYKIIEKKQPVAFWCNPISGHNTLYWYLQNLGQGPELLIRYENEEAVDDSQLPKDRFSAERLKGVDSTLKIQPAELGDSAVYLCASSPGTYTDTQYFGPGTRLTVL.

The chain links TRBV4-3 to TRBJ1-5; 9 nucleotides align to TRBD1. The CDR3 spans 16 residues. Germline V gene sequence: CDR1 LGHNA, CDR2 YSLEER. The J segment lost 7 bases and the V segment lost 0 bases, leaving 7 bases of the junction unmatched. CDR3: CASSQDMMTGGQPQHF. CDR3 DNA: TGCGCCAGCAGCCAAGATATGATGACAGGGGGACAGCCCCAGCATTTT.

V is TRBV4-1 and J is TRBJ2-3; 7 nucleotides agree with TRBD2. CDR3 length equals 15 residues. Germline CDR1 is MGHRA and CDR2 is YSYEKL. After removal of 4 bases from V and 2 bases from J, the junction contained 6 bases not matched to a gene. CDR3 region: CASSPPLADTDTQYF. DNA of the CDR3: TGCGCCAGCAGCCCACCGCTAGCGGACACAGATACGCAGTATTTT.

This chain links TRBV6-5 with TRBJ1-1; D unclear. With 8 bases removed from V and 1 base from J, the gap between germline ends came to 5 bases. CDR1 and CDR2 (germline): MNHEY, SVGAGI. The CDR3 spans 11 residues. CDR3: CASWANTEAFF. The CDR3 bases are TGTGCCAGCTGGGCGAACACTGAAGCTTTCTTT.

CDR3 sequence reads: CASSLGAVYEQYF. In DNA, the CDR3 is TGCGCCAGCAGCTTGGGCGCGGTTTACGAGCAGTACTTC. The chain combines TRBV5-1 with TRBJ2-7; D not resolved. CDR1 is SGHRS and CDR2 is YFSETQ in the germline V gene. Deletions cut 0 bases from V and 4 bases from J, with 8 bases between. This CDR3 has 13 residues.

The chain combines TRBV4-2 with TRBJ2-3; D ambiguous. Germline CDR1 is LGHNA and CDR2 is YNFKEQ. The V end was cut by 4 bases, the J end by 2 bases, with 7 bases between. The CDR3 length is 13 residues. For the CDR3, the DNA is TGTGCCAGCAGCCTCGAAGACACAGATACGCAGTATTTT. It is translated as CASSLEDTDTQYF.

CDR3 region: CASEAGVYGTEAFF. CDR3 nucleotides: TGTGCCAGCGAAGCAGGGGTTTATGGCACTGAAGCTTTCTTT. The V call is TRBV2, the J call TRBJ1-1; D might be TRBD1 (6 bases). CDR3 length: 14 residues. V was clipped by 8 bases and J by 4 bases, with 17 bases between them. Germline loops: CDR1 SNHLY, CDR2 FYNNEI.

This chain uses TRBV7-2 with TRBJ2-1; TRBD2 matches at 10 bases. The CDR3 covers 14 residues. The V segment lost 3 bases and the J segment 8 bases; nucleotides outside the gene matches: 4. Germline V lookup: CDR1 SGHTA, CDR2 FQGNSA. As DNA, the CDR3 is TGTGCCAGCAGCTTCACTAGCGGGATCGATGAGCAGTTCTTC. Translating gives CASSFTSGIDEQFF.

The rearrangement uses TRBV29-1 and TRBJ2-3; maybe TRBD2 (5 bases). Germline assignment: CDR1 SQVTM and CDR2 ANQGSEA. The CDR3 totals 13 residues. The V gene lost 7 bases and the J gene lost 5 bases, with 16 bases spanning the gap. The CDR3 bases are TGCAGCGCCGTGGCGAGCGGAGAAGATACGCAGTATTTT. Its translation is CSAVASGEDTQYF.

This clone was found many times. In DNA, the CDR3 is TGTGCCAGCAGTTTAGGGCTAGCGGGAGGGCCGAGTGAGCAGTTCTTC. Protein product: CASSLGLAGGPSEQFF. This chain joins TRBV28 and TRBJ2-1, with TRBD2 identical over 12 bases. From germline, CDR1 is MDHEN and CDR2 SYDVKM. V lost 2 bases and J lost 9; bases outside the gene matches: 8. The CDR3 sequence is 16 residues long.

The V call is TRBV6-6, the J call TRBJ2-1, with TRBD1 matching 9 bases. Trimming at V came to 7 bases and at J to 10 bases, leaving 14 bases not matched to a gene. Germline V gives CDR1 MNHNY, CDR2 SVGAGI (reference sequence). The CDR3 extends over 15 amino acids. CDR3 DNA: TGTGCCAGCACTCCAGGGGGGACAGGGTTCGAAGAGCAGTTCTTC. Encoded protein: CASTPGGTGFEEQFF.

The CDR3 spells CASSLWREETQYF. In DNA form, the CDR3 reads TGTGCCAGCAGTTTATGGCGTGAAGAGACCCAGTACTTC. The V call is TRBV27, the J call TRBJ2-5, with unresolved D. The germline CDR1 and CDR2 sequences are MNHEY and SMNVEV (reference sequence). V lost 1 base to trimming and J lost 3 bases, with 6 bases between them. The length of the CDR3 is 13 residues.

In its sample, this clone was seen once. This sequence joins TRBV9 and TRBJ2-1, with 10 bases that match TRBD2. This CDR3 has 15 amino acids. The V and J ends lost 0 bases and 7 bases, in that order; junction bases with no gene match: 4. CDR1 and CDR2 (germline): SGDLS, YYNGEE. The CDR3 DNA sequence: TGTGCCAGCAGCGTAGGACTAGCGGGTGGTAATGAGCAGTTCTTC. Its translation: CASSVGLAGGNEQFF.

As regards this clone: The junction does not match germline at one end; this may be a read error. The chain has TRBV29-1 and TRBJ2-2; perhaps TRBD1 as D (6 bases). This CDR3 region has 13 residues. Germline V gives CDR1 SQVTM, CDR2 ANQGSEA. CDR3 coding DNA: TGCAGCGTTTCAAGGACAGACACCGGGGAGCTGTCTTTT. This encodes CSVSRTDTGELSF.

V and J are TRBV28 and TRBJ2-7; D remains unclear. Germline V gene lookup returns CDR1 MDHEN and CDR2 SYDVKM. The CDR3 extends over 15 amino acids. V lost 3 bases and J lost 2, with 14 bases in between. CDR3 DNA: TGTGCCAGCAGTTTCTCCACATCCTCGGCCTACGAGCAGTACTTC. This gives the protein CASSFSTSSAYEQYF.

The J gene is TRBJ2-4, the V gene TRBV27; TRBD2 agrees at 9 bases. The germline CDR1 and CDR2 sequences are MNHEY and SMNVEV (reference sequence). This CDR3 has 16 residues. Unmatched junction bases numbered 5, after V lost 5 bases and J lost 0 bases. CDR3 DNA sequence: TGTGCCAGCAGTCCGACTAGCGGTCTAGCCAAAAACATTCAGTACTTC. Its translation is CASSPTSGLAKNIQYF.

This clone turned up a few times. This rearrangement joins TRBV14 to TRBJ2-7, with D unclear. The V and J ends lost 0 bases and 1 base respectively, with 16 bases between them. The CDR3 covers 17 residues. Looked up from germline, CDR1 is SGHDN and CDR2 is FVKESK. The CDR3, as DNA: TGTGCCAGCAGCCAAGATGTGTCCAGCCTACTATCCTACGAGCAGTACTTC. It codes for CASSQDVSSLLSYEQYF.

J is TRBJ2-7 and V is TRBV4-1, with D possibly TRBD2 on 5 matching bases. V was cut by 2 bases and J by 4 bases, with 9 bases left in between. This CDR3 region has 13 residues. The germline V gene encodes CDR1 MGHRA and CDR2 YSYEKL. The CDR3 loop is CASSQKTGYEQYF. The CDR3 DNA reads as TGCGCCAGCAGCCAAAAAACGGGGTACGAGCAGTACTTC.

The chain carries TRBV13 and TRBJ2-3; 8 bases match TRBD1. Germline CDR1 is PRHDT and CDR2 is FYEKMQ (reference sequence). CDR3 length: 13 amino acids. After removal of 5 bases from V and 5 bases from J, the junction contained 3 bases not matched to a gene. CDR3 sequence: CASSGQGEDTQYF. The CDR3 coding sequence is TGTGCCAGCAGCGGACAGGGAGAAGATACGCAGTATTTT.

The chain recombines TRBV29-1 with TRBJ1-2; D not certain. The germline V and J ends were trimmed by 3 bases and 2 bases, with 19 bases remaining between them. The CDR3 is 16 residues long. Germline CDR1 reads SQVTM; CDR2 reads ANQGSEA. This chain's CDR3 is CSVDASLSGVNYGYTF. The CDR3 DNA sequence: TGCAGCGTTGATGCTAGCTTATCTGGGGTCAACTATGGCTACACCTTC.

This clone was detected a few times. The chain uses TRBV6-4 and TRBJ2-1, with 11 positions matching TRBD2. The CDR3 is made up of 16 amino acids. Looked up from germline, CDR1 is MRHNA and CDR2 is SNTAGT. Trimming took 0 bases from V and 3 from J; bases not matched to a gene: 1. The CDR3 sequence: CASSDSGTSGYNEQFF. The CDR3 DNA is TGTGCCAGCAGTGACTCAGGGACTAGCGGCTACAATGAGCAGTTCTTC.

V and J are TRBV7-9 and TRBJ2-1; no clear D gene. Germline assignment: CDR1 SEHNR and CDR2 FQNEAQ (reference sequence). V shed 0 bases and J shed 5 bases, with 2 bases lying between them. The CDR3 sequence is 12 residues long. The CDR3 loop reads CASSLAHNEQFF. CDR3 nucleotide sequence: TGTGCCAGCAGCTTAGCACACAATGAGCAGTTCTTC.

Of note for this clone: Germline is not matched at one junction end, which may reflect a read error. Other DNA sequences from this sample encode an identical CDR3 as well. The V call is TRBV30, the J call TRBJ1-2; D is ambiguous. Germline V gene lookup returns CDR1 GTSNPN and CDR2 SVGIG (reference sequence). There are 12 residues in the CDR3. The DNA of the CDR3 is TGTGCCTGGAGTGTATCCAACTATGGTTACACCTTC. Protein sequence: CAWSVSNYGYTF.

The V call is TRBV7-6, the J call TRBJ2-7, with 14 nucleotides matching TRBD2. Trimming removed 5 bases from V and 5 bases from J; junction bases left unmatched: 5. Germline V lookup: CDR1 SGHVS, CDR2 FNYEAQ. This CDR3 has 15 amino acids. For the CDR3, the DNA is TGTGCCAGCAGCCTGGGGACTAGCGGGAGCCACGAGCAGTACTTC. This translates into CASSLGTSGSHEQYF.

V usage is TRBV7-7 and J usage is TRBJ2-7; D is unresolved. The length of the CDR3 is 16 residues. CDR1 and CDR2 (germline): SSHAT, FNYEAQ (reference sequence). Trimming removed 1 base from V and 2 bases from J, with 15 bases in between. CDR3 DNA sequence: TGTGCCAGCAGCTTAGATGGCGGATTTAGAACCTACGAGCAGTACTTC. Protein sequence: CASSLDGGFRTYEQYF. Looking up the rest from reference TRBV7-7 and TRBJ2-7 gives the full variable domain: GAGVSQSPRYKVTKRGQDVTLRCDPISSHATLYWYQQALGQGPEFLTYFNYEAQPDKSGLPSDRFSAERPEGSISTLTIQRTEQRDSAMYRCASSLDGGFRTYEQYFGPGTRLTVT.

This clone has a handful of counts. The rearrangement links TRBV4-3 to TRBJ2-1; D is undetermined. Trimming removed 3 bases at V and 7 bases at J, with 16 bases between. From germline, CDR1 is LGHNA and CDR2 YSLEER. CDR3 length: 15 residues. The CDR3 nucleotides read TGCGCCAGCAGCCATGTTGGTTCTGCCGGGAATGAGCAGTTCTTC. As protein: CASSHVGSAGNEQFF.

The V gene is TRBV4-3, the J gene TRBJ2-3; tentative D call: TRBD1 (6 bases). Trimming took 0 bases from V and 3 from J, leaving 10 bases between them. CDR1 and CDR2 from the germline V gene are LGHNA and YSLEER. The CDR3 has 15 residues. CDR3 nucleotides: TGCGCCAGCAGCCAAGATGGCAGGGGAACAGATACGCAGTATTTT. This gives the protein CASSQDGRGTDTQYF.

This clone was seen only a few times. V gene TRBV6-5 combines with J gene TRBJ1-1, with D possibly being TRBD1 (6 bases). Germline assignment: CDR1 MNHEY and CDR2 SVGAGI. The CDR3 consists of 15 residues. V gave up 0 bases and J gave up 0 bases, with 8 bases separating them. CDR3 in DNA: TGTGCCAGCAGTTACTCGGGACACCTGAACACTGAAGCTTTCTTT. It is translated as CASSYSGHLNTEAFF.

This clone was seen repeatedly, ten times or more. The rearrangement uses TRBV4-1 and TRBJ2-1; 10 nucleotides agree with TRBD1. CDR3 length: 18 amino acids. CDR1 is MGHRA and CDR2 is YSYEKL in the germline V gene. The V gene end was trimmed by 4 bases and the J gene end by 6 bases; junction bases not matched to a gene: 15. In nucleotides, the CDR3 is TGCGCCAGCAGCCTGAGTCCCGGGACAGGGGTTAAGGTCAATGAGCAGTTCTTC. This encodes CASSLSPGTGVKVNEQFF.

The rearrangement joins TRBV27 to TRBJ2-7; weak D call: TRBD1 (6 bases). The V end was cut by 5 bases, the J end by 2 bases, with 10 bases between. Germline V lookup: CDR1 MNHEY, CDR2 SMNVEV (reference sequence). The CDR3 length is 13 residues. The CDR3 region is CASSLQGPYEQYF. In nucleotides, the CDR3 is TGTGCCAGCAGTCTACAGGGACCCTACGAGCAGTACTTC.

This clone was observed a few times. This chain uses TRBV7-9 with TRBJ2-5; D uncertain. The CDR3 spans 13 residues. V lost 10 bases and J lost 4, with 16 bases in between. Per the germline V gene, CDR1 is SEHNR and CDR2 is FQNEAQ (reference sequence). The CDR3, as DNA: TGTGCCATTGGCGGAGTGGGATCAGAGACCCAGTACTTC. The encoded protein is CAIGGVGSETQYF. The whole variable domain, filled in from reference TRBV7-9 and TRBJ2-5, reads DTGVSQNPRHKITKRGQNVTFRCDPISEHNRLYWYRQTLGQGPEFLTYFQNEAQLEKSRLLSDRFSAERPKGSFSTLEIQRTEQGDSAMYLCAIGGVGSETQYFGPGTRLLVL.

This rearrangement joins TRBV7-3 to TRBJ2-1; 10 nucleotides match TRBD1. Germline V gives CDR1 SGHTA, CDR2 FQGTGA. This CDR3 spans 17 amino acids. V lost 0 bases, J lost 6 bases, and 8 bases stayed unmatched. The CDR3 sequence: CASSLTFGQGDGNEQFF. CDR3 nucleotide sequence: TGTGCCAGCAGCTTAACGTTCGGACAGGGGGACGGCAATGAGCAGTTCTTC.